The T cell receptor beta chain described here comes from a study of shared clonotypes between healthy human individuals. On the study more broadly: A couple of women and three men aged 18 to 49 served as donors. Study-wide findings and caveats: Only blood samples were collected, and tissue repertoires likely differ. The study found about 5% of naive CD4 clonotypes shared across several donors.

Regarding this clone: Its antigen is undetermined.

Profiled with immunoSEQ multiplex PCR; TCRdb holds only in-frame clones, not every one. The data contain some 790,000 clones, 55% to 75% of them singletons. The sequenced sample consisted of memory CD4+ T cells sorted from blood. Subset: CD45RA-negative fraction. The clonotype originates from a woman aged 25 to 39 in good health.

CDR3 in amino acids: CASSRDYLTNTGELFF. CDR3 sequence (DNA): TGTGCCAGCAGTAGGGACTATCTTACGAACACCGGGGAGCTGTTTTTT. This chain uses TRBV2 with TRBJ2-2; 7 bases are a match to TRBD2. With V trimmed by 5 bases and J by 0 bases, 6 bases remained unmatched. The CDR3 contains 16 residues. CDR1 is SNHLY, CDR2 FYNNEI, per germline.